The clone carrying this T cell receptor beta chain has more than one count but fewer than ten. Its specificity is unknown. This sample is drawn from a study of T-cell memory formation after mild COVID-19. Germline V gives CDR1 KGHDR, CDR2 SFDVKD. The CDR3 has 11 amino acids. Trimming took off 9 bases at V and 7 bases at J, with 9 bases between the two ends. Study-wide results and caveats: Whereas later expanders leaned CD4+, clones contracting day 15 to 85 showed a balanced CD4/CD8 makeup. In pre-infection memory, a portion of responding clones appeared, which suggested that cross-reactive memory joined. CD4+ contracting clones lay mainly in CM and EM, CD8+ ones in EMRA.

A single record per CDR3 protein comes from TCRdb applying MiXCR to the 5' RACE reads. The table has approximately 240,000 distinct CDR3 sequences, 16% seen once; the top ten hold 3.5%. The sequence was collected from a man aged 18 to 35 who had mild COVID-19 (a few samples of this study predate the infection). Cell type and time point are not known. The sample comprised PBMCs or a T cell subset sorted from them (not recorded which). The rearrangement joins TRBV24-1 to TRBJ2-1, with D possibly TRBD2 on 5 matching bases. The CDR3 is CATRGHNEQFF. CDR3 in DNA: TGTGCCACCCGGGGTCATAATGAGCAGTTCTTC.